A selection of T cell receptor beta chains follows, all from one sample in a study of T-cell reconstitution after alpha-beta-depleted transplantation in children. Via MiXCR, TCRdb re-called the PCR reads, giving one row per CDR3 protein. Here the sample spans some 220,000 distinct CDR3 sequences, around 10% being singletons. Sample: PBMCs from the stem cell graft donor, taken from the stem cell graft. These receptor sequences come from a human donor who donated a stem cell graft to a child with acute lymphoblastic leukemia. Each CDR3 is given with its conserved first and last residue. D genes are given only for firm matches. Not every row has a clone size; where given, it reads once, few, many or a size class.

D | size | J | V | length | CDR3 | DNA
- | few | TRBJ1-1 | TRBV10-3 | 12 | CASGAENTEAFF | TGTGCCTCCGGGGCGGAGAACACTGAAGCTTTCTTT
TRBD1 | few | TRBJ1-5 | TRBV6-2/TRBV6-3 | 15 | CASRVDRGFNQPQHF | TGTGCCAGCAGAGTGGACAGGGGTTTCAATCAGCCCCAGCATTTT
TRBD2 | few | TRBJ2-1 | TRBV20-1 | 17 | CSANSRERGASYNEQFF | TGCAGTGCTAACAGCAGAGAGCGGGGGGCCTCCTACAATGAGCAGTTCTTC
- | few | TRBJ2-5 | TRBV11-2 | 13 | CASSLWGIETQYF | TGTGCCAGCAGCTTGTGGGGAATAGAGACCCAGTACTTC
TRBD1 | few | TRBJ1-4 | TRBV30 | 14 | CAWNSGTGNEKLFF | TGTGCCTGGAATTCCGGGACAGGGAATGAAAAACTGTTTTTT
- | few | TRBJ2-3 | TRBV7-2 | 14 | CATATEPSTDTQYF | TGTGCCACCGCGACAGAACCTAGCACAGATACGCAGTATTTT
TRBD1 | few | TRBJ2-6 | TRBV15 | 17 | CATSSGTEFSGANVLTF | TGTGCCACCAGCAGCGGGACAGAGTTCTCTGGGGCCAACGTCCTGACTTTC
- | many | TRBJ2-7 | TRBV29-1 | 14 | CSVELAFESYEQYF | TGCAGCGTTGAACTGGCGTTTGAGAGTTACGAGCAGTACTTC
- | few | TRBJ2-7 | TRBV7-2 | 16 | CASSFSGTAAGYEQYF | TGTGCCAGCAGCTTCAGCGGGACAGCTGCTGGGTACGAGCAGTACTTC
- | few | TRBJ1-1 | TRBV12-3/TRBV12-4 | 12 | CASREPNTEAFF | TGTGCCAGCCGGGAGCCCAACACTGAAGCTTTCTTT
TRBD2 | many | TRBJ2-1 | TRBV20-1 | 13 | CSAPASGGYEQFF | TGCAGTGCTCCTGCTAGCGGGGGGTATGAGCAGTTCTTC
- | many | TRBJ2-1 | TRBV5-1 | 12 | CASSLDLNEQFF | TGCGCCAGCAGCTTGGACCTCAACGAGCAGTTCTTC
TRBD2 | - | TRBJ2-3 | TRBV20-1 | 13 | CSAQRGGTDTQYF | TGCAGTGCTCAGCGGGGAGGCACAGATACGCAGTATTTT
TRBD1 | many | TRBJ1-1 | TRBV18 | 14 | CASSPGTGLTEAFF | TGTGCCAGCTCACCGGGGACAGGGCTTACTGAAGCTTTCTTT
TRBD2 | many | TRBJ2-3 | TRBV7-2 | 17 | CASSSLTSGVYTDTQYF | TGTGCCAGCAGCTCATTGACTAGCGGGGTTTACACAGATACGCAGTATTTT
TRBD1 | many | TRBJ2-5 | TRBV4-1 | 16 | CASSQDNQGAQETQYF | TGCGCCAGCAGCCAAGATAATCAGGGGGCACAAGAGACCCAGTACTTC
- | few | TRBJ1-3 | TRBV27 | 16 | CASSLSLPAPGNTIYF | TGTGCCAGCAGTTTATCTCTCCCAGCTCCTGGAAACACCATATATTTT
- | few | TRBJ2-1 | TRBV20-1 | 13 | CSAREVGYNEQFF | TGCAGTGCTAGAGAGGTGGGTTACAATGAGCAGTTCTTC
- | few | TRBJ2-1 | TRBV7-2 | 14 | CASSSGFLDNEQFF | TGTGCCAGCAGCTCGGGGTTCCTGGACAATGAGCAGTTCTTC
- | - | TRBJ2-7 | TRBV7-9 | 14 | CASSLSRPPYEQYF | TGTGCCAGCAGCTTGTCAAGGCCCCCCTACGAGCAGTACTTC
TRBD1 | many | TRBJ1-1 | TRBV20-1 | 12 | CSATRQGAEAFF | TGCAGTGCTACCCGACAGGGCGCTGAAGCTTTCTTT
- | many | TRBJ2-7 | TRBV10-3 | 12 | CAISESNDEQYF | TGTGCCATCAGTGAGTCGAATGACGAGCAGTACTTC
TRBD2 | once | TRBJ2-1 | TRBV7-6 | 17 | CASRPGGGTSGYNEQFF | TGTGCCAGCAGGCCGGGGGGAGGGACTAGCGGATACAATGAGCAGTTCTTC
- | - | TRBJ2-7 | TRBV20-1 | 13 | CSAEYRLGPEQYF | TGCAGTGCAGAGTACCGTCTAGGGCCCGAGCAGTACTTC
TRBD2 | - | TRBJ2-7 | TRBV7-2 | 16 | CASSSRTSGGWYEQYF | TGTGCCAGCAGCTCCAGGACTAGCGGGGGGTGGTACGAGCAGTACTTC
TRBD1 | - | TRBJ2-2 | TRBV11-2 | 17 | CASSLAPRTGGPGELFF | TGTGCCAGCAGCTTAGCTCCCCGGACAGGGGGACCCGGGGAGCTGTTTTTT
- | - | TRBJ2-1 | TRBV14 | 17 | CASSQEGASSSYNEQFF | TGTGCCAGCAGCCAAGAAGGGGCTAGCAGTTCCTACAATGAGCAGTTCTTC
TRBD1 | few | TRBJ2-4 | TRBV3-1 | 12 | CASSHQTGAQYF | TGTGCCAGCAGCCATCAGACAGGGGCTCAGTACTTC
- | many | TRBJ2-4 | TRBV5-6 | 15 | CASSRGRLAKNIQYF | TGTGCCAGCAGCAGGGGACGTCTAGCCAAAAACATTCAGTACTTC
- | few | TRBJ1-1 | TRBV27 | 17 | CASARRNRGADNTEAFF | TGTGCCAGCGCCCGACGAAATAGGGGCGCCGACAACACTGAAGCTTTCTTT